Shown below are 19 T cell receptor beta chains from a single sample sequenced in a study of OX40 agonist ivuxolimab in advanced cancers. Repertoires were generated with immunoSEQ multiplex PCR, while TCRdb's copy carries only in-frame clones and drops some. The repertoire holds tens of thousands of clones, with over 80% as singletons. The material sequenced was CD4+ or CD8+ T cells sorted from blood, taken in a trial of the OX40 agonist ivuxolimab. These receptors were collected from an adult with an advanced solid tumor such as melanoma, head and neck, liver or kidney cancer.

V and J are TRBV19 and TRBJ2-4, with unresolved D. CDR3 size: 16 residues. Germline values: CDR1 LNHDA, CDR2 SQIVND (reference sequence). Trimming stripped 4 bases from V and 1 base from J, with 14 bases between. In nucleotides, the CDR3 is TGTGCCAGTAGTACCCTCAAATCTGGGGCCAAAAACATTCAGTACTTC. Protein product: CASSTLKSGAKNIQYF. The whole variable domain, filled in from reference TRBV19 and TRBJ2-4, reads DGGITQSPKYLFRKEGQNVTLSCEQNLNHDAMYWYRQDPGQGLRLIYYSQIVNDFQKGDIAEGYSVSREKKESFPLTVTSAQKNPTAFYLCASSTLKSGAKNIQYFGAGTRLSVL.

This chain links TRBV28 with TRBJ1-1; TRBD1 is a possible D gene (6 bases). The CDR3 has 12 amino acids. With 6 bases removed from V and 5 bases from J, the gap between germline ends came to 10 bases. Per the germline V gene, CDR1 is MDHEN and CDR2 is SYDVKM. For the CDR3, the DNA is TGTGCCAGCAGCGTGGGGGCAACTGAAGCTTTCTTT. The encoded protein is CASSVGATEAFF.

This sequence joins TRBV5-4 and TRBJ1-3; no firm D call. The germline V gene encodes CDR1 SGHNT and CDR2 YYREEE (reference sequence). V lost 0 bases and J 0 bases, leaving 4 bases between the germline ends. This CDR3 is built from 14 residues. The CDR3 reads CASSLAGSGNTIYF. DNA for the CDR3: TGTGCCAGCAGCTTGGCAGGCTCTGGAAACACCATATATTTT.

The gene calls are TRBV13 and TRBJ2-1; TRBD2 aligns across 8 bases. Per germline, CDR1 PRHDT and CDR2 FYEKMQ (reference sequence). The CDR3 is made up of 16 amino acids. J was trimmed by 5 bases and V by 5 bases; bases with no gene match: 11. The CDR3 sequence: CASSAAGTRNHNEQFF. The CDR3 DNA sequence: TGTGCCAGCAGCGCAGCCGGGACTAGAAATCACAATGAGCAGTTCTTC.

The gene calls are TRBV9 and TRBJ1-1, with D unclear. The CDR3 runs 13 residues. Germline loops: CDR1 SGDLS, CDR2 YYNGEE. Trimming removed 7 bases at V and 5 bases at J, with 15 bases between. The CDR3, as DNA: TGTGCCAGCCGGAGGCAGGATGGGACTGAAGCTTTCTTT. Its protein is CASRRQDGTEAFF.

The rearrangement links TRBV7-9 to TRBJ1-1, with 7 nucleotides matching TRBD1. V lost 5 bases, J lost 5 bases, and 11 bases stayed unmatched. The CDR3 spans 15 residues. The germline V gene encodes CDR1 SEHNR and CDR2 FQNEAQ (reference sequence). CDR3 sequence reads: CASSQGGAGGTEAFF. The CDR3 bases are TGTGCCAGCAGCCAAGGGGGGGCAGGGGGAACTGAAGCTTTCTTT.

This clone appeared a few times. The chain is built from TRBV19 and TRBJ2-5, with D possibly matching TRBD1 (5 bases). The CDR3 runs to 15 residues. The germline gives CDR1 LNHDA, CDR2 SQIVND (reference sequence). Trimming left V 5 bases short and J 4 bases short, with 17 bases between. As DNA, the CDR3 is TGTGCCAGTAGTCCAGGCACAGGTGGTTCAGAGACCCAGTACTTC. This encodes CASSPGTGGSETQYF.

The CDR3 bases are TGTGCCAGCAGTTACGGGCTAGCAGGCAAAAACATTCAGTACTTC. As protein: CASSYGLAGKNIQYF. V gene TRBV6-5 combines with J gene TRBJ2-4; maybe TRBD2 (5 bases). V was clipped by 2 bases and J by 3 bases, with 11 bases between them. Germline CDR1 is MNHEY and CDR2 is SVGAGI. This CDR3 contains 15 residues.

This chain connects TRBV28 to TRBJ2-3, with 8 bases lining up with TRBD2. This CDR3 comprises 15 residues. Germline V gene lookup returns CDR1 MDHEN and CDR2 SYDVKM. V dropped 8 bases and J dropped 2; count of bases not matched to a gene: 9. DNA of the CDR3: TGTGCCAGCCATCGGGGGGGACCGGCCACAGATACGCAGTATTTT. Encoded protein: CASHRGGPATDTQYF.

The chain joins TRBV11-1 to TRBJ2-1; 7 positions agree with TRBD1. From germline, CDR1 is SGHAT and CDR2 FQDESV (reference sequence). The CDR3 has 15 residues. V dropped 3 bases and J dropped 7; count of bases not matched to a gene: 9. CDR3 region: CASSFVTVQGNEQFF. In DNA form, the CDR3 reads TGTGCCAGCAGCTTTGTAACCGTACAGGGGAATGAGCAGTTCTTC.

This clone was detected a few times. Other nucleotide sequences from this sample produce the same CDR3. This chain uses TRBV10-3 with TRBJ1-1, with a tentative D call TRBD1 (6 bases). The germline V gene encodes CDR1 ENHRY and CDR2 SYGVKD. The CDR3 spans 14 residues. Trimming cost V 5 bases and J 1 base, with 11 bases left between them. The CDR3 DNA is TGTGCCATCAGTAGGGGACAAGCGAACACTGAAGCTTTCTTT. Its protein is CAISRGQANTEAFF.

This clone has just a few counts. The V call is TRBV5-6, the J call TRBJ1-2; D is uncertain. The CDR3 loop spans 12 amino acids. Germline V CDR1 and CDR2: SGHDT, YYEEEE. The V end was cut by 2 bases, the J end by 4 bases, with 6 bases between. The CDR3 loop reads CASSFLPYGYTF. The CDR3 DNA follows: TGTGCCAGCAGCTTCCTACCCTATGGCTACACCTTC.

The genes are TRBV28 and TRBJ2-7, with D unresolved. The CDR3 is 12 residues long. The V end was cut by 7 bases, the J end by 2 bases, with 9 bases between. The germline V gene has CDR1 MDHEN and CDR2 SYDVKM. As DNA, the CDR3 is TGTGCCAGCACGAAGTTCCCCTACGAGCAGTACTTC. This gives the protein CASTKFPYEQYF.

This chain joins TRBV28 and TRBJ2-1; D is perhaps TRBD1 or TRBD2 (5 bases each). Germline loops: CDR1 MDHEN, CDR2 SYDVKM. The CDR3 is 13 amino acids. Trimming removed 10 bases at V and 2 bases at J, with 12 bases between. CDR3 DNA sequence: TGTGCCATAACCGGGACCCCCTACAATGAGCAGTTCTTC. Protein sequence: CAITGTPYNEQFF. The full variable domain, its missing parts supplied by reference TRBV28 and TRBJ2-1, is DVKVTQSSRYLVKRTGEKVFLECVQDMDHENMFWYRQDPGLGLRLIYFSYDVKMKEKGDIPEGYSVSREKKERFSLILESASTNQTSMYLCAITGTPYNEQFFGPGTRLTVL.

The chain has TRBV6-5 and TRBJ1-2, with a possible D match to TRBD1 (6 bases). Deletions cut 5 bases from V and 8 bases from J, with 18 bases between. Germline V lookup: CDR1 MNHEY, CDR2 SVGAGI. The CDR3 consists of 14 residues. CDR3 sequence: CASSPLGMGGGYTF. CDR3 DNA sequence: TGTGCCAGCAGTCCCCTCGGGATGGGGGGCGGCTACACCTTC.

The chain's CDR3 is CASSRAGTGFVREAFF. CDR3 DNA: TGTGCCAGCTCTCGAGCCGGGACAGGGTTCGTTCGGGAAGCTTTCTTT. J is TRBJ1-1 and V is TRBV18; 9 nucleotides match TRBD1. The CDR3 is made up of 16 amino acids. Germline-derived CDR1 and CDR2 are KGHSH and LQKENI. The junction had 16 bases not matched to a gene; V was cut back by 6 bases and J by 8 bases.

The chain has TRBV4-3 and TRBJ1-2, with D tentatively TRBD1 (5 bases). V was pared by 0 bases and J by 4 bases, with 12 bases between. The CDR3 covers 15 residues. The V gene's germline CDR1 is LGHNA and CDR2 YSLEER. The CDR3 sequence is CASSQEAGVGYGYTF. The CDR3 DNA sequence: TGCGCCAGCAGCCAAGAAGCGGGGGTGGGCTATGGCTACACCTTC.

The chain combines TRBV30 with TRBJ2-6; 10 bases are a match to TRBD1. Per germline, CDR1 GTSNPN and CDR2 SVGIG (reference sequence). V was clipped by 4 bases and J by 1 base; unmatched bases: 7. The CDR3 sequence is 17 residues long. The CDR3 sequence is CAWTDRGQRSGANVLTF. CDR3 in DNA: TGTGCCTGGACAGACAGGGGGCAAAGGTCTGGGGCCAACGTCCTGACTTTC.

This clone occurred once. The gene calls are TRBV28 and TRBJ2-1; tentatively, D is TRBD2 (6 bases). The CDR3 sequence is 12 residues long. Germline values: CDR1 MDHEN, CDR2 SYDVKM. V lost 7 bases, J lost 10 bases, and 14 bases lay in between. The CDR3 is CASIGGPAEQFF. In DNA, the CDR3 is TGTGCCAGCATAGGAGGGCCGGCCGAGCAGTTCTTC.